These 18 T cell receptor beta chains came from one sample sequenced in a study of vaccination and CD4 T cells after COVID-19. Treatment meaning: approximately nine-day PBMC culture with coronavirus spike peptide pools or control peptides (ViraFEST assay). An Oncomine TCR Beta short-read assay was used to sequence the DNA from cultured CD4+ T cells. TCRdb redid the calling of the PCR reads with MiXCR, one entry per CDR3 protein. The profile shows 15,000 or so distinct CDR3 sequences, approximately 67% of them singletons. No antigen is known for these receptors. The sequenced sample consisted of CD4+ T cells from blood, cultured in vitro. Every receptor here comes from a human donor who had recovered from COVID-19.

This clonotype was counted a few times. The chain combines TRBV15 with TRBJ2-5; TRBD1 is a possible D gene (5 bases). Germline assignment: CDR1 LNHNV and CDR2 YYDKDF (reference sequence). V was clipped by 1 base and J by 5 bases, with 14 bases between them. CDR3 size: 15 residues. DNA for the CDR3: TGTGCCACCAGCAGAGTCGGGCAGGGTTGGGAGACCCAGTACTTC. Encoded protein: CATSRVGQGWETQYF.

In this sample, this clonotype turned up a few times. The CDR3 region is CASSPSSSYNSPLHF. The CDR3 DNA is TGTGCCAGCAGTCCCTCGAGCTCCTATAATTCACCCCTCCACTTT. This chain uses TRBV6-5 with TRBJ1-6; D is ambiguous. The CDR3 covers 15 residues. Trimming stripped 5 bases from V and 0 bases from J, with 8 bases between. The V gene's germline CDR1 is MNHEY and CDR2 SVGAGI.

As regards this clonotype: At one boundary the junction diverges from the germline segment, which might be a read error. The chain links TRBV7-2 to TRBJ2-7, with a possible D match to TRBD1 (6 bases). This CDR3 is 15 amino acids long. The germline V gene encodes CDR1 SGHTA and CDR2 FQGNSA. The CDR3 reads CDSSLGRQAIFEQYF. The CDR3 DNA sequence: TGTGACAGCAGCTTAGGAAGACAGGCTATATTCGAGCAGTACTTC.

This rearrangement joins TRBV20-1 to TRBJ2-7, with TRBD2 matching over 7 bases. The J segment lost 3 bases and the V segment lost 0 bases, leaving 11 bases of the junction unmatched. The CDR3 has 16 residues. Germline V lookup: CDR1 DFQATT, CDR2 SNEGSKA (reference sequence). CDR3 region: CSAREFKGGPLYEQYF. In DNA, the CDR3 is TGCAGTGCTAGAGAATTTAAGGGAGGGCCCCTCTACGAGCAGTACTTC.

This clonotype was seen a few times. The gene calls are TRBV19 and TRBJ1-5; D unresolved. Per the germline V gene, CDR1 is LNHDA and CDR2 is SQIVND (reference sequence). The CDR3 sequence is 15 residues long. V lost 7 bases and J 4 bases, leaving 17 bases between the germline ends. CDR3 coding DNA: TGTGCCAGTACGAGCAGGCGGGAGCCAAATCAGCCCCAGCATTTT. It yields the protein CASTSRREPNQPQHF.

The CDR3 is CASSSGTGGLWGYTF. Here the CDR3 DNA reads TGTGCCAGCAGCTCGGGGACAGGGGGCTTATGGGGCTACACCTTC. The chain is built from TRBV7-2 and TRBJ1-2; TRBD1 agrees at 12 bases. Germline-derived CDR1 and CDR2 are SGHTA and FQGNSA. Germline trimming cut 4 bases from V and 8 bases from J; bases unmatched to any gene: 8. The CDR3 has 15 residues.

V is TRBV20-1 and J is TRBJ2-3, with 13 bases aligning to TRBD2. The ends lost 6 bases at V and 4 bases at J; junction bases unmatched: 10. The V gene's germline CDR1 is DFQATT and CDR2 SNEGSKA (reference sequence). This CDR3 spans 16 amino acids. The CDR3 bases are TGCAGTGCCCCCCAAATGACTAGCGGGAGGTCAGATACGCAGTATTTT. Translating gives CSAPQMTSGRSDTQYF.

J is TRBJ2-1 and V is TRBV11-3; 9 positions agree with TRBD1. The length of the CDR3 is 15 residues. J lost 6 bases, V lost 5 bases, and 8 bases had no gene match. In germline, CDR1 is SGHNT, CDR2 YENEEA. The CDR3 here is CASSPGQGIRNEQFF. The CDR3 nucleotides are TGTGCCAGCAGCCCGGGACAGGGAATTCGCAATGAGCAGTTCTTC.

This clonotype was seen a few times. V gene TRBV15 combines with J gene TRBJ1-4; D perhaps matches TRBD1 (5 bases). V was cut by 0 bases and J by 7 bases, with 15 bases left in between. This CDR3 has 16 residues. The germline gives CDR1 LNHNV, CDR2 YYDKDF (reference sequence). CDR3 in DNA: TGTGCCACCAGCAGAGATTGGGGGAGCTCCCGTGAAAAACTGTTTTTT. It yields the protein CATSRDWGSSREKLFF. The variable domain in full, completed from reference TRBV15 and TRBJ1-4, reads DAMVIQNPRYQVTQFGKPVTLSCSQTLNHNVMYWYQQKSSQAPKLLFHYYDKDFNNEADTPDNFQSRRPNTSFCFLDIRSPGLGDTAMYLCATSRDWGSSREKLFFGSGTQLSVL.

The CDR3 DNA reads TGTGCCAGCAGCACCCACAGGGTAACCGGGGAGCTGTTTTTT. Protein sequence: CASSTHRVTGELFF. This chain connects TRBV9 to TRBJ2-2; D is perhaps TRBD1 (6 bases). With 4 bases removed from V and 5 bases from J, the gap between germline ends came to 12 bases. The CDR3 spans 14 residues. CDR1 is SGDLS, CDR2 YYNGEE, per germline.

The chain employs TRBV9 and TRBJ1-2; D is uncertain. CDR3 length: 15 residues. The germline V gene has CDR1 SGDLS and CDR2 YYNGEE. V dropped 4 bases and J dropped 0 bases, with 13 bases sitting between them. CDR3 sequence: CASSPRRAANYGYTF. The CDR3 DNA reads TGTGCCAGCAGCCCCCGGAGGGCGGCTAACTATGGCTACACCTTC. The entire variable domain, with the rest obtained from reference TRBV9 and TRBJ1-2, is as follows: DSGVTQTPKHLITATGQRVTLRCSPRSGDLSVYWYQQSLDQGLQFLIQYYNGEERAKGNILERFSAQQFPDLHSELNLSSLELGDSALYFCASSPRRAANYGYTFGSGTRLTVV.

The gene calls are TRBV18 and TRBJ1-2; unclear D gene. Germline CDR1 KGHSH, CDR2 LQKENI. V lost 3 bases and J 3 bases, leaving 2 bases between the germline ends. CDR3 length: 11 residues. The CDR3 sequence is CASSPDYGYTF. The CDR3 DNA sequence: TGTGCCAGCTCACCGGACTATGGCTACACCTTC.

This clonotype was observed a few times. This rearrangement joins TRBV6-1 to TRBJ1-2, with no clear D. Between the trimmed V and J ends, which lost 6 bases and 6 bases, there was a span of 11 bases. The germline V gene encodes CDR1 MNHNS and CDR2 SASEGT. This CDR3 is built from 12 residues. The CDR3 protein is CASRTSWHGYTF. The CDR3 coding sequence is TGTGCCAGCAGAACAAGCTGGCATGGCTACACCTTC.

The rearrangement uses TRBV20-1 and TRBJ2-5, with 10 bases matching TRBD2. The CDR3 spans 15 residues. The germline gives CDR1 DFQATT, CDR2 SNEGSKA (reference sequence). Losses at the gene ends were 0 bases for V and 4 bases for J; bases not matched to a gene: 5. CDR3 DNA: TGCAGTGCTAGAGAAATGAGCGGGAGGGGAGAGACCCAGTACTTC. It specifies CSAREMSGRGETQYF.

This clonotype is a singleton in its sample. V is TRBV15 and J is TRBJ2-3; D not certain. CDR1 and CDR2 (germline): LNHNV, YYDKDF (reference sequence). CDR3 size: 13 residues. V lost 2 bases, J lost 3 bases, and 6 bases lay in between. The CDR3 DNA reads as TGTGCCACCAGCAGACCTACTACAGATACGCAGTATTTT. Amino acid sequence: CATSRPTTDTQYF.

The rearrangement joins TRBV20-1 to TRBJ1-5; no clear D. Trimming left V 1 base short and J 9 bases short, with 16 bases between. There are 14 residues in the CDR3. The germline V gene has CDR1 DFQATT and CDR2 SNEGSKA (reference sequence). The CDR3 region has the DNA TGCAGTGCTAGAGTGGCAGGCCGCGACTCGCCCCAGCATTTT. Encoded protein: CSARVAGRDSPQHF.

In its sample, this clonotype was seen a few times. The gene calls are TRBV5-1 and TRBJ2-7; 11 bases fit TRBD2. The CDR3 totals 15 residues. CDR1 and CDR2 (germline): SGHRS, YFSETQ. The V segment lost 3 bases and the J segment 3 bases; nucleotides outside the gene matches: 5. CDR3 DNA: TGCGCCAGCAGCTCTAGCGGGAGGACGGGCTACGAGCAGTACTTC. Protein: CASSSSGRTGYEQYF. The full variable domain, completed using reference TRBV5-1 and TRBJ2-7, is KAGVTQTPRYLIKTRGQQVTLSCSPISGHRSVSWYQQTPGQGLQFLFEYFSETQRNKGNFPGRFSGRQFSNSRSEMNVSTLELGDSALYLCASSSSGRTGYEQYFGPGTRLTVT.

This chain joins TRBV30 and TRBJ1-5; D not certain. CDR1 is GTSNPN, CDR2 SVGIG, per germline (reference sequence). Trimming cost V 4 bases and J 4 bases, with 11 bases left between them. The CDR3 sequence is 13 residues long. CDR3 coding DNA: TGTGCCTGGAACGGTGAGCTAAATCAGCCCCAGCATTTT. This encodes CAWNGELNQPQHF.